This TCR beta chain originates from a study of shared clonotypes between healthy human individuals. Once extracted for a subset, genomic DNA was divided evenly among several immunoSEQ plates. Replicate PCRs run on unsorted PBMC used around 330 ng DNA, which was 31,000 or so T cell genomes. Generated by immunoSEQ multiplex PCR, the TCRdb table keeps only in-frame clones and is missing some. Here the sample spans about 460,000 clones, more than 70% being singletons. The donors, all of them Caucasian adults, lived in Nashville, Tennessee. The CDR3 has 15 residues. The V gene's germline CDR1 is MNHEY and CDR2 SMNVEV (reference sequence). With V trimmed by 5 bases and J by 6 bases, 12 bases remained unmatched.

The chain couples TRBV27 to TRBJ2-7; 8 bases align to TRBD2. The sample comprised PBMCs. This receptor was taken from a woman aged 40 to 55 in good health. Some clones in this sample may be carry-over from other donors' samples. CDR3: CASSLTTGGQVEQYF. For the CDR3, the DNA is TGTGCCAGCAGTCTGACGACGGGAGGGCAGGTCGAGCAGTACTTC.